This TCR beta chain originates from a study of T cell repertoires in cytomegalovirus infection. Study in general: HLA-B-restricted CMV epitopes that are well studied were used alongside recently identified HLA-C-restricted ones. Shared public TCR beta signatures pointed to both CMV infection and a matching HLA type.

Study findings and constraints: There were HLA-C-restricted CMV-specific TCR beta clonotypes dominating the ex vivo response. The cumulative frequency of public TCR beta families distinguished individuals who carried CMV together with the relevant HLA.

This clonotype has a handful of counts. The antigen is not known. The CDR3 length is 18 residues. Trimming cost V 8 bases and J 3 bases, with 26 bases left between them. The germline gives CDR1 MNHGY, CDR2 SAAAGT. Each CDR3 protein gets one entry after TCRdb re-called the reads with MiXCR. This table holds about 100,000 distinct CDR3 sequences, over 25% found once. V usage is TRBV6-8 and J usage is TRBJ2-1; D gene ambiguous. The sequenced sample was CD8+ T cells from cultured PBMCs, obtained from culture after CMV antigen stimulation. The TCR sequence derives from a human donor in good health (CMV status not recorded). Some clones in this sample may be carry-over from other donors' samples. CDR3 nucleotide sequence: TGTGCCAGCCTTAACCTTGCAATACTTATTGTTAACTACAATGAGCAGTTCTTC. This sequence encodes CASLNLAILIVNYNEQFF.